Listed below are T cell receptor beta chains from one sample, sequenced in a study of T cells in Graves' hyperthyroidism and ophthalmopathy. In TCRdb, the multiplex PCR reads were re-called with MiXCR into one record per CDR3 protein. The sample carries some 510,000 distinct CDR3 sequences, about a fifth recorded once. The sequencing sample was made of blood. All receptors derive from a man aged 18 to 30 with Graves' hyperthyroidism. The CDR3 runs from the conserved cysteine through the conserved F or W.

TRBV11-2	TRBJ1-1	CASSLSGTDTEAFF
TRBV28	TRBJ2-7	CASSKRRDINEQYF
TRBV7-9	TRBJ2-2	CASSLAAGARRPGELFF
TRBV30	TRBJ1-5	CAWSRGWDQPQHF
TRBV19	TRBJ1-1	CASYRQGGESEAFF
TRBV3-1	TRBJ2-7	CASSRTVHERYF
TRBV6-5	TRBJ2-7	CASSYPGERPGEQYF
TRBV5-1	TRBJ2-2	CASSPREMGTGELFF
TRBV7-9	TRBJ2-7	CASSRRDRVAYEQYF
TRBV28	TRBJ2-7	CASSLPLAGQYEQYF
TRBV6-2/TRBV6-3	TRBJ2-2	CASSRMPMMAGSFGELFF
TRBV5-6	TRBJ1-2	CASSGAGANYGYTF
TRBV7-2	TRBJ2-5	CASSLSRAETQYF
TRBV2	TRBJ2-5	CASRMGLAGFETKYF
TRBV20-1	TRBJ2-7	CSARPQGRDSLYEQYF
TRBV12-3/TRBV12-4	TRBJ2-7	CASSLRGDEQYF
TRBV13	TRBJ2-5	CASSRRDIGWETQYF
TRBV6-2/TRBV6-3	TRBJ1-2	CASSFPRLEGYTF
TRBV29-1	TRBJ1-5	CSVEVARNQPQHF
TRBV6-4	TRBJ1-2	CASSFVGGRAIRNYGYTF
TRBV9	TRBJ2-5	CASSVNGEALKETQYF
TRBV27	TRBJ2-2	CASSPLDKMGELFF
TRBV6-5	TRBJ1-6	CASSLLGGVASPLHF
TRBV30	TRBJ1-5	CAWSVRQGVGLDQPQHF
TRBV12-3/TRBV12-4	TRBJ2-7	CASSLSLDQIQQYF
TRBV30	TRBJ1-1	CAWNPGGLRNTEAFF
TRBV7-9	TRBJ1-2	CASSQGTSAGYTF
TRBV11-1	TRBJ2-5	CASSSSGDPVETQYF
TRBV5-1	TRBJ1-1	CASSPLQGGTEAFF
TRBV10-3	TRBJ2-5	CAISAGRAGGFQETQYF
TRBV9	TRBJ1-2	CASSILTGGADGYTF
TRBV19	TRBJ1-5	CASTKRGEGNQPQHF
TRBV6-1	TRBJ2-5	CASSEITGSLETQYF